The T cell receptor beta chain described here comes from a study of radiation and T cells in renal cell carcinoma. Study-wide results and caveats: Without pretreatment biopsies, baseline tumor clonotype presence was undetermined.

The assay was immunoSEQ multiplex PCR, and TCRdb's table has in-frame clones only and misses some. The sample includes roughly 150,000 clones, about 88% of them seen just once. CDR3 length: 13 residues. Germline values: CDR1 SGHTS, CDR2 YDEGEE. V dropped 1 base and J dropped 2 bases, with 4 bases sitting between them. A note on this clone: Its antigen is unknown.

The time point: baseline pretreatment blood. Treatment of the sample: 15 Gy SBRT to primary tumor, nephrectomy 4 weeks later. The sequences come from blood, collected from a patient whose treatment included radiotherapy and nephrectomy. This clonotype was sampled from a woman in her seventies with renal cell carcinoma. The chain joins TRBV5-8 to TRBJ1-5; D not resolved. The CDR3 is CASSLLRNQPQHF. The CDR3 region has the DNA TGTGCCAGCAGCTTGCTCCGCAATCAGCCCCAGCATTTT.